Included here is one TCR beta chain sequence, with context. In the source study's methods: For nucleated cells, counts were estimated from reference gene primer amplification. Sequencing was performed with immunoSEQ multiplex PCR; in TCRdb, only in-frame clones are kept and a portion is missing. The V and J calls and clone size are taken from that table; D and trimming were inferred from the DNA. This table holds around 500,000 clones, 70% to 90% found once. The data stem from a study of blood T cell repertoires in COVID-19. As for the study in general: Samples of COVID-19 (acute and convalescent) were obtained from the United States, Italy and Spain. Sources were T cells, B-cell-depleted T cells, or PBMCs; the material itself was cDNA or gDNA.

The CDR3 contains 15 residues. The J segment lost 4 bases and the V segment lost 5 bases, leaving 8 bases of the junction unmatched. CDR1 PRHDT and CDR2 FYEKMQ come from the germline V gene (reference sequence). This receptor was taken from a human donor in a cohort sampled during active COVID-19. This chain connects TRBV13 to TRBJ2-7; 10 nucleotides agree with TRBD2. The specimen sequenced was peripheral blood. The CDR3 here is CASSAPLAGEYEQYF. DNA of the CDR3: TGTGCCAGCAGCGCTCCGCTAGCGGGAGAATACGAGCAGTACTTC.